This T cell receptor (beta chain) was sequenced during a study of T cells after yellow fever vaccination. TCRdb independently ran MiXCR on the 5' RACE reads; one entry per CDR3 protein. Of some 99,000 distinct CDR3 sequences listed, under 7% are singletons. This clonotype was detected a few times. The antigen is unknown. General study points: Reappearing after the booster were most of the clones from primary vaccination (around 96% CD4, around 88% CD8).

The receptor was derived from a man aged 18-30 years who received the YFV17D yellow fever vaccine. The sequencing used CD8+ T cells sorted from PBMCs, collected 10 days after the yellow fever booster vaccination.

The CDR3 DNA follows: TGTGCCAGCAGCTGGGGACAGGGTTCCTACGAGCAGTACTTC. It yields the protein CASSWGQGSYEQYF. The V gene is TRBV11-1, the J gene TRBJ2-7, with TRBD1 matching over 9 bases. The ends lost 4 bases at V and 1 base at J; junction bases unmatched: 2. The CDR3 is 14 residues long. Germline CDR1 reads SGHAT; CDR2 reads FQDESV (reference sequence).